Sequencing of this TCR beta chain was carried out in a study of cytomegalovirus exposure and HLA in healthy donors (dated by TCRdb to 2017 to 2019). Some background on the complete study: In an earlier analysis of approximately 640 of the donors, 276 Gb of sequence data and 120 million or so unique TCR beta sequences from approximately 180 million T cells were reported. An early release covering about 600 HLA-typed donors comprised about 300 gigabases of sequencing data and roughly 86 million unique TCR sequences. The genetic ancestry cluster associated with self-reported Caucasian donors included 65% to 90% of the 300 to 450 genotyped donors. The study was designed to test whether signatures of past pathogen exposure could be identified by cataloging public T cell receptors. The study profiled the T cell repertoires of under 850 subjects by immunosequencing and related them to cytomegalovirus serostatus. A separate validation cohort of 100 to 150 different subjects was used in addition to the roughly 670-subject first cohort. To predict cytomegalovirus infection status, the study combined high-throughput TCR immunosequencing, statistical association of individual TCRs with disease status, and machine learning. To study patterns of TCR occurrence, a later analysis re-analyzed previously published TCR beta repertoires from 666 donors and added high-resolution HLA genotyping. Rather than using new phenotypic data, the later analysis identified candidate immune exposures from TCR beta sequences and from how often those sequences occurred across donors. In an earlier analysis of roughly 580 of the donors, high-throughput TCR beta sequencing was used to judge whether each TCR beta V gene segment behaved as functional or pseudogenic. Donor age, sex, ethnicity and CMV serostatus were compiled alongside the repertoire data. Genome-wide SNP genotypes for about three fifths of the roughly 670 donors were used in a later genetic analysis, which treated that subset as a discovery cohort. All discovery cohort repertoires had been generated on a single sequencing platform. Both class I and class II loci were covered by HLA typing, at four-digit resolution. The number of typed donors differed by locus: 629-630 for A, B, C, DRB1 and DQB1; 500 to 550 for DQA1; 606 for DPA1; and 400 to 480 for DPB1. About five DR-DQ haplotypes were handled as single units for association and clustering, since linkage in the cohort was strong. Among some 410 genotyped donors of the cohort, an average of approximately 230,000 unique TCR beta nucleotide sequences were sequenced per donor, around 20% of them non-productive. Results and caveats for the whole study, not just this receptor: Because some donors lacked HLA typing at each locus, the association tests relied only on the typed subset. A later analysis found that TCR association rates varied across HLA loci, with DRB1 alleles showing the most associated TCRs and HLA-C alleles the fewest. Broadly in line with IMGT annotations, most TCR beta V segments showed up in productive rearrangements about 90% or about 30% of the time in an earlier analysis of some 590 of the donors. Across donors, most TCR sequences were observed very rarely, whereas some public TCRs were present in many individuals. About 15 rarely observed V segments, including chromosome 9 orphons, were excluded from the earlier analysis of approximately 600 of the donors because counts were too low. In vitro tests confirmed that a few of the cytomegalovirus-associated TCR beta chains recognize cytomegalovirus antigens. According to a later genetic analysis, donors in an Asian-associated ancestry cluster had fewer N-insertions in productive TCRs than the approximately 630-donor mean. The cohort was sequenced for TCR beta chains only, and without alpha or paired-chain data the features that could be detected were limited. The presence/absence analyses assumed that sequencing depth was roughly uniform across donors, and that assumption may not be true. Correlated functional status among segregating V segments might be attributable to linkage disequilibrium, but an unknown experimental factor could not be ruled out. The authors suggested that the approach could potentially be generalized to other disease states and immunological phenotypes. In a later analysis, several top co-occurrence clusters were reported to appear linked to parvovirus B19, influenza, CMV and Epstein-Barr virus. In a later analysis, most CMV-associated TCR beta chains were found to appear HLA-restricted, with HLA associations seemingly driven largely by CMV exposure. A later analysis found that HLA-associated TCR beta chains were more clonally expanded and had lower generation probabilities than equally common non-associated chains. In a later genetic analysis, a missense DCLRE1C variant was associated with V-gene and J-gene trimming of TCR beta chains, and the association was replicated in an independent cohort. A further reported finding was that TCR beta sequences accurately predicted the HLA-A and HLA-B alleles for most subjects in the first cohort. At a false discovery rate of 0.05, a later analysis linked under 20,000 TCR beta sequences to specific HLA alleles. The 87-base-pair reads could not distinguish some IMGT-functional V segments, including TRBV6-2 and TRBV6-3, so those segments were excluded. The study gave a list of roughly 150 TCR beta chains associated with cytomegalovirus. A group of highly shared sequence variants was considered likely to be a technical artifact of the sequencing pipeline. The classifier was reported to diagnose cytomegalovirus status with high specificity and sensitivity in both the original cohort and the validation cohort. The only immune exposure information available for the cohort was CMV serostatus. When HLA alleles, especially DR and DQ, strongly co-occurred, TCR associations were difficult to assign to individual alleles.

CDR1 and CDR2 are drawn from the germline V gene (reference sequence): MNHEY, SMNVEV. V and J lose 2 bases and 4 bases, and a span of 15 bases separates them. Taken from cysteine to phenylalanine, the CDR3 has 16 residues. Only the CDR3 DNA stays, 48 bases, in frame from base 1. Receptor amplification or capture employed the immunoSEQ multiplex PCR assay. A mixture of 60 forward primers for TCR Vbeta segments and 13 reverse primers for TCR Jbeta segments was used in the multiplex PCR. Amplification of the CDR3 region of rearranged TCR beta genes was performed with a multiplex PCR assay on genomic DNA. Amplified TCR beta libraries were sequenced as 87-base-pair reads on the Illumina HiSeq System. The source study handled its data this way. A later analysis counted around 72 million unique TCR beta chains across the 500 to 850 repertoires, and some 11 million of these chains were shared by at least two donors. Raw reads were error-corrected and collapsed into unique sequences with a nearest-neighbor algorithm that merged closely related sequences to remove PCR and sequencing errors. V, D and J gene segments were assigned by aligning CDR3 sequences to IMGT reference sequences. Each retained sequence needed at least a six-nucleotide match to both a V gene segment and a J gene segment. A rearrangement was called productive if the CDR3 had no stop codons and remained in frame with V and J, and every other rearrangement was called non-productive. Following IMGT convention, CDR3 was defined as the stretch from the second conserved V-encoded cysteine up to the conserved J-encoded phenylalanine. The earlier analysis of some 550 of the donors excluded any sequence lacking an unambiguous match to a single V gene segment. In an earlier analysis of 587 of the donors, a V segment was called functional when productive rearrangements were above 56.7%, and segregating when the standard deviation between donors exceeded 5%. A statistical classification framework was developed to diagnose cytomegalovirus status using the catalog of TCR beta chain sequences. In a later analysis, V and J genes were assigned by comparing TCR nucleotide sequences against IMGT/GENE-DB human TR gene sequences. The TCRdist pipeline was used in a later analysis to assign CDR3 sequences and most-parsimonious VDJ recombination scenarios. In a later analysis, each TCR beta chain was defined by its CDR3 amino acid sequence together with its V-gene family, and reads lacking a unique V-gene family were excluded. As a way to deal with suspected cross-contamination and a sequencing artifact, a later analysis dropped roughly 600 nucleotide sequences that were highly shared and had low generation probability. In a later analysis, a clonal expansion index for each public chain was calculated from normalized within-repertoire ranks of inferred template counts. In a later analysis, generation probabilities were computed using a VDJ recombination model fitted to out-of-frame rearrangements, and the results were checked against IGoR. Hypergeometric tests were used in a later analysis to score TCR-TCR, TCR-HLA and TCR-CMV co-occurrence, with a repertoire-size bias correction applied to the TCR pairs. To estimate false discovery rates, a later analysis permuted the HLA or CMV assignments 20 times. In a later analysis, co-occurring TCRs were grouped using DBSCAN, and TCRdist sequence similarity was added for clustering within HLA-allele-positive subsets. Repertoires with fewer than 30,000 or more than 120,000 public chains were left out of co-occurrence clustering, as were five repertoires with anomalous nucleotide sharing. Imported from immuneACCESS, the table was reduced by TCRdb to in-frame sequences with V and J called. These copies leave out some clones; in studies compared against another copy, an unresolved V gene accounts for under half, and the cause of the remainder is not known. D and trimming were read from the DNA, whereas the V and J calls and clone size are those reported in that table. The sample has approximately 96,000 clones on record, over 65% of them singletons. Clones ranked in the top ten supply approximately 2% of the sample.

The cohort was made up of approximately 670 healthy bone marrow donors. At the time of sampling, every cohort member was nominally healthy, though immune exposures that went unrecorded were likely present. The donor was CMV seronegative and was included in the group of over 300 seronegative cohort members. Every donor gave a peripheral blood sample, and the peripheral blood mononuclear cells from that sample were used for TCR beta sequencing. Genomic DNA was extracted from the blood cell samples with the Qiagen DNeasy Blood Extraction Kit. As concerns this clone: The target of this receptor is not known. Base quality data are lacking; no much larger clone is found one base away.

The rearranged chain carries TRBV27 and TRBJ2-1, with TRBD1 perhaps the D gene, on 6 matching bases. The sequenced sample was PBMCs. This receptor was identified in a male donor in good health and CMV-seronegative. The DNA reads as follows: TGTGCCAGCAGTTTAGCTAGCCAGGGGATGTACAATGAGCAGTTCTTC. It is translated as CASSLASQGMYNEQFF.